Detailed here is one TCR beta chain. This sample is part of a study of control samples from healthy donors and cancer patients. This table comes from immunoSEQ multiplex PCR, and its TCRdb copy is limited to in-frame clones, with some not included. The sample shows roughly 100,000 clones, around 89% of them seen only once. Germline V gene sequence: CDR1 LNHDA, CDR2 SQIVND (reference sequence). CDR3 length: 15 amino acids. The V and J ends lost 1 base and 6 bases, in that order; junction bases with no gene match: 5. Sequencing input: blood. The sequence was obtained from a man younger than 40 in good health. The chain uses TRBV19 and TRBJ2-3; the match to TRBD1 covers 9 bases. The DNA for the CDR3 is TGTGCCAGTAGTATAGGAGGGACAGGGTCGGATACGCAGTATTTT. It codes for CASSIGGTGSDTQYF.